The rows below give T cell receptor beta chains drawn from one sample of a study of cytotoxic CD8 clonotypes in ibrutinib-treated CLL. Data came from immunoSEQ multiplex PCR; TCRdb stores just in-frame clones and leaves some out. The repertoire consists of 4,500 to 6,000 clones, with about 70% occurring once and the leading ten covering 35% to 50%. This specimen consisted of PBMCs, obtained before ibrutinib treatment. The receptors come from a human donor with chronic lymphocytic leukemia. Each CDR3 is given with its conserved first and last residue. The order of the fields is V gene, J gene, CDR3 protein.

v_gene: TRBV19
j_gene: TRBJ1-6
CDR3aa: CASRTGASSYNSPLHF

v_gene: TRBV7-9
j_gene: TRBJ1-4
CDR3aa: CASSLAQAGKLFF

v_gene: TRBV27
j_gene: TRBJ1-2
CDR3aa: CATLSYYGYTF

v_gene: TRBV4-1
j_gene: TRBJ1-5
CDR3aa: CASSQADRGDQPQHF

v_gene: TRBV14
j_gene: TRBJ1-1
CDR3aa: CASSLLQGRKGDTEAFF

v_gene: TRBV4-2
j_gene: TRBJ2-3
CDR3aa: CASSQEEGGGAGVVGDTQYF

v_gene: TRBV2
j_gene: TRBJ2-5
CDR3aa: CASTKTGATQETQYF

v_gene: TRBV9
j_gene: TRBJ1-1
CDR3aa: CASSVLGQNTEAFF

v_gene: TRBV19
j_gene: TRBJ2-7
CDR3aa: CASSPGTSGWARQYF

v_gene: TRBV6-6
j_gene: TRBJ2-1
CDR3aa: CASSYWTGGNYNEQFF

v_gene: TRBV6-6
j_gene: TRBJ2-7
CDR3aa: CASSYFPGAGGMYF

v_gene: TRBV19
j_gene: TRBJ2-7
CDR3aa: CASSIFGDEQYF

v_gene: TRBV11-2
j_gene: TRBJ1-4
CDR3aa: CASSFFGQGKNEKLFF

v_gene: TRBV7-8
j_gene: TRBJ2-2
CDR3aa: CASSPLGGGVPGELFF

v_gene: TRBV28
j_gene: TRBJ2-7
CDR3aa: CASSRWTAFYEQYF

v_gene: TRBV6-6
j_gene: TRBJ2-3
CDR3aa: CASSYSWVRATDTQYF

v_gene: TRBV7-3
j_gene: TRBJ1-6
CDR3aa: CASSLAEGSPLHF

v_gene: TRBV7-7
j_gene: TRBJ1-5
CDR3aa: CASSLDRYQPQHF

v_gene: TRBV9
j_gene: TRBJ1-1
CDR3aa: CASSASGTEVLDTEAFF

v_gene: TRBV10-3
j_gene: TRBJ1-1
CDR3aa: CAIQAMNTEAFF

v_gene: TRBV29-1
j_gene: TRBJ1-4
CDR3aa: CSVPDRINEKLFF

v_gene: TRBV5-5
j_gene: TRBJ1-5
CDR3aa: CASSLIWDQPQHF

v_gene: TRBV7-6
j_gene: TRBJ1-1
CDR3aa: CASSLDLNTEAFF

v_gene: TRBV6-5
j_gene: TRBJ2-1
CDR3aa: CASRLDRGRYNEQFF

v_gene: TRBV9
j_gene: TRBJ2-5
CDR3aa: CASSVGLAGVQETQYF

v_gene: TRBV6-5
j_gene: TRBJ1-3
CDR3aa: CASSYSGTPGNTIYF

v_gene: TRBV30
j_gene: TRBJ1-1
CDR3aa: CAWSLGTWNTEAFF

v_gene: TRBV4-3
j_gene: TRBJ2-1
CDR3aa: CASSQAGTGINEQFF

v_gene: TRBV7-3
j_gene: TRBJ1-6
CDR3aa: CASSSRSEVLWSPLHF

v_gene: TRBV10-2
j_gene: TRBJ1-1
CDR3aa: CASSESPTATEAFF

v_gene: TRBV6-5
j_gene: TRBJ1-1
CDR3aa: CASTDGGGNTEAFF

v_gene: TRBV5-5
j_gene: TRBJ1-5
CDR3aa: CASSLGGWNQPQHF

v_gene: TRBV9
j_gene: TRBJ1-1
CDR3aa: CASSVGQGEAFF

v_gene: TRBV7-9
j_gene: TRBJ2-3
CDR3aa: CASSWGGGTDTQYF

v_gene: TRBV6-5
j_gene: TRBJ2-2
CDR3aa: CASSFERGTGELFF

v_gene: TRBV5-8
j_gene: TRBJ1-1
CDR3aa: CASSPSEHTEAFF

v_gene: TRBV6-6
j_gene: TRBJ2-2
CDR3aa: CASSFDRGTGELFF

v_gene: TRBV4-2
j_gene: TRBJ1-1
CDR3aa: CASSQRDGGDTEAFF

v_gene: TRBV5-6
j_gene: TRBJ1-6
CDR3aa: CASSLGSVALHF

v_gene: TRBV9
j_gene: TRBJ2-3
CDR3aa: CASNPRDRGTDTQYF

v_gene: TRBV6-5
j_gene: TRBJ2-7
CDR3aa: CASTSLASMSLPHF

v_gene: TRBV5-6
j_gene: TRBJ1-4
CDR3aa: CASSSGGWKLFF

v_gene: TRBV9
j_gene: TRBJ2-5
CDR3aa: CASSVGQSGPQETQYF

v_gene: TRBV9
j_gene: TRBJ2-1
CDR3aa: CASSVGGQGFDEQFF